These T cell receptor beta chains were read from a single sample in a study of blood T cell repertoires in COVID-19. Repertoires were generated with immunoSEQ multiplex PCR, while TCRdb's copy carries only in-frame clones and drops some. The sample contains approximately 130,000 clones, about four fifths of which appear only once. The specimen sequenced was peripheral blood. Receptors originate from a man older than 75 with acute or convalescent COVID-19. CDR3s include the opening cysteine and the closing phenylalanine or tryptophan. D genes are given only for firm matches. Only part of the rows carry a size: once, few, many, or a class if the clone is expanded.

cdr3_aa cdr3_nt j_call d_call v_call clone_size
CASSLGLASYNEQFF TGTGCCAGCAGCTTGGGACTAGCCTCATACAATGAGCAGTTCTTC TRBJ2-1 TRBD2 TRBV5-8 NA
CASSPTWAGNVGELFF TGTGCCAGCAGCCCCACCTGGGCAGGGAATGTCGGGGAGCTGTTTTTT TRBJ2-2 NA TRBV7-8 NA
CASSTGQPNQPQHF TGTGCCAGCAGCACGGGACAGCCCAATCAGCCCCAGCATTTT TRBJ1-5 TRBD1 TRBV7-2 NA
CAIIPSGQGFSPLHF TGTGCCATCATCCCGTCGGGACAGGGGTTTTCACCCCTCCACTTT TRBJ1-6 TRBD1 TRBV19 NA
CASSLGAGELFF TGTGCCAGCAGCTTGGGAGCCGGGGAGCTGTTTTTT TRBJ2-2 NA TRBV11-3 NA
CASSVGGRDSEQYF TGTGCCAGCAGCGTAGGAGGCAGGGACAGCGAGCAGTACTTC TRBJ2-7 TRBD1 TRBV9 NA
CASTPLGGGSNQPQHF TGTGCCAGTACCCCTCTGGGGGGGGGCAGCAATCAGCCCCAGCATTTT TRBJ1-5 NA TRBV19 NA
CASHRGGGELFF TGTGCCAGCCACAGGGGAGGCGGGGAGCTGTTTTTT TRBJ2-2 NA TRBV6-5 NA
CASTRGLYYGYTF TGTGCCAGTACCAGGGGGCTCTACTATGGCTACACCTTC TRBJ1-2 TRBD1 TRBV19 NA
CAWNTGIDYGYTF TGTGCCTGGAATACCGGGATTGACTATGGCTACACCTTT TRBJ1-2 NA TRBV30 NA
CASSGDELAGGLGNEQFF TGTGCCAGCAGTGGGGATGAACTAGCGGGGGGCTTGGGCAATGAGCAGTTCTTC TRBJ2-1 TRBD2 TRBV2 NA
CASSQDRFGELFF TGTGCCAGCAGCCAGGACAGGTTCGGGGAGCTGTTTTTT TRBJ2-2 TRBD1 TRBV3-1/TRBV3-2 NA
CASSITWNYGYTF TGTGCCAGTAGTATAACTTGGAACTATGGCTACACCTTC TRBJ1-2 NA TRBV19 once
CASSLADRLTGELFF TGCGCCAGCAGCTTGGCTGACAGATTAACCGGGGAGCTGTTTTTT TRBJ2-2 NA TRBV5-1 NA
CSVRQGTGSNQPQHF TGCAGCGTGAGGCAAGGGACAGGGAGCAATCAGCCCCAGCATTTT TRBJ1-5 TRBD1 TRBV29-1 NA
CASSPRQGVTDTQYF TGTGCCAGCTCACCAAGACAGGGTGTTACAGATACGCAGTATTTT TRBJ2-3 TRBD1 TRBV18 few
CASSLGQGLPYEQYF TGTGCCAGCAGCTTGGGACAGGGGCTCCCCTACGAGCAGTACTTC TRBJ2-7 TRBD1 TRBV5-6 NA
CASSLLHRVGGELFF TGTGCCAGCAGCCTCCTTCACAGGGTTGGCGGGGAGCTGTTTTTT TRBJ2-2 NA TRBV2 NA
CSARREGAFF TGCAGTGCCCGCCGAGAGGGAGCTTTCTTT TRBJ1-1 NA TRBV20-1 NA
CASSPGEGGGWSSEKLFF TGTGCCAGCAGCCCCGGAGAAGGAGGGGGCTGGTCAAGCGAAAAACTGTTTTTT TRBJ1-4 TRBD1 TRBV9 NA
CAGTGEAENSPLHF TGTGCCGGAACAGGGGAGGCGGAAAATTCACCCCTCCACTTT TRBJ1-6 TRBD1 TRBV6-5 NA
CASSPRQGNSPLHF TGTGCCAGCAGTCCCCGACAGGGGAATTCACCCCTCCACTTT TRBJ1-6 TRBD1 TRBV6-5 NA
CASSVNSGGYEQYF TGTGCCAGCAGCGTGAACTCCGGGGGCTACGAGCAGTACTTC TRBJ2-7 NA TRBV9 NA
CASRPPGTKTNQPQHF TGTGCCAGCAGGCCTCCCGGGACAAAGACCAATCAGCCCCAGCATTTT TRBJ1-5 NA TRBV2 once
CASSPMGGVGELFF TGTGCCAGCAGCCCCATGGGGGGGGTGGGGGAGCTGTTTTTT TRBJ2-2 TRBD2 TRBV6-5 once
CASSSGTGFGGANVLTF TGTGCCAGCAGTTCGGGGACAGGGTTCGGTGGGGCCAACGTCCTGACTTTC TRBJ2-6 TRBD1 TRBV27 NA
CASSSGSLKFF TGCGCCAGCAGCAGCGGGAGCCTGAAGTTCTTC TRBJ2-1 TRBD2 TRBV5-1 NA
CASSLTPGPRYGYTF TGTGCCAGCAGCTTAACCCCAGGCCCCCGCTATGGCTACACCTTC TRBJ1-2 NA TRBV7-3 NA
CASSLTQGALFYGYTF TGTGCCAGCAGCTTGACACAGGGGGCGCTCTTTTATGGCTACACCTTC TRBJ1-2 TRBD1 TRBV7-7 NA
CASSLDRLDSPYQETQYF TGTGCCAGCAGTTTAGACCGCTTGGACTCTCCGTACCAAGAGACCCAGTACTTC TRBJ2-5 NA TRBV27 NA
CASILAAGPGTQYF TGTGCCAGCATTCTAGCAGCCGGTCCCGGGACCCAGTACTTC TRBJ2-5 NA TRBV6-5 NA
CASSYSLQSPLHF TGTGCCAGCAGTTACTCCCTTCAGTCACCCCTCCACTTT TRBJ1-6 NA TRBV6-5 NA
CASSRGGPQETQYF TGTGCCAGCAGCCGCGGGGGGCCCCAAGAGACCCAGTACTTC TRBJ2-5 TRBD2 TRBV7-3 NA
CASSPLEGRADTQYF TGTGCCAGCAGCCCCCTGGAGGGTAGGGCAGATACGCAGTATTTT TRBJ2-3 NA TRBV7-2 NA
CASSSRVAGGYDTIYF TGCGCCAGCAGCTCCCGGGTTGCAGGGGGCTACGACACCATATATTTT TRBJ1-3 TRBD1 TRBV5-1 NA
CASSLSGQGSYGYTF TGTGCCAGCAGTTTATCTGGACAGGGGAGCTATGGCTACACCTTC TRBJ1-2 TRBD1 TRBV27 NA
CASSYDSSYEQYF TGTGCCAGCAGTTACGACAGTTCCTACGAGCAGTACTTC TRBJ2-7 NA TRBV6-5 NA
CASSSWFGKDTQYF TGTGCCAGTAGCTCCTGGTTCGGGAAAGATACGCAGTATTTT TRBJ2-3 NA TRBV19 once
CASSPAVGGTQPQHF TGTGCCAGCTCACCAGCGGTGGGGGGGACCCAGCCCCAGCATTTT TRBJ1-5 NA TRBV18 NA
CASSAGGGTDTQYF TGTGCCAGCAGCGCCGGTGGGGGGACAGATACGCAGTATTTT TRBJ2-3 NA TRBV7-9 NA
CASGQGSNEQYF TGTGCCTCAGGACAGGGGAGTAACGAGCAGTACTTC TRBJ2-7 TRBD1 TRBV3-1/TRBV3-2 NA
CASSEKGNSYEQYF TGTGCCAGCAGTGAGAAGGGGAACTCCTACGAGCAGTACTTC TRBJ2-7 NA TRBV6-1 NA
CASSFGRKETQYF TGTGCCAGCAGCTTCGGGAGAAAAGAGACCCAGTACTTC TRBJ2-5 NA TRBV7-6 NA
CASADGLAANTGELFF TGTGCCAGCGCCGACGGACTAGCCGCGAACACCGGGGAGCTGTTTTTT TRBJ2-2 TRBD2 TRBV5-5 NA
CASSLSDRTQNTEAFF TGTGCCAGCAGTTTGTCGGACAGAACTCAGAACACTGAAGCTTTCTTT TRBJ1-1 NA TRBV27 few
CATSDSWGTDRGSAGANVLTF TGTGCCACCAGTGACTCTTGGGGGACGGACAGGGGGTCAGCTGGGGCCAACGTCCTGACTTTC TRBJ2-6 TRBD1 TRBV24-1 NA
CASSQETSGGAAYNEQFF TGCGCCAGCAGCCAAGAAACTAGCGGGGGGGCAGCCTACAATGAGCAGTTCTTC TRBJ2-1 TRBD2 TRBV4-1 NA
CASMASGGEYNEQFF TGTGCCAGTATGGCTAGCGGGGGGGAATACAATGAGCAGTTCTTC TRBJ2-1 TRBD2 TRBV19 once
CASSRLAGAYNEQFF TGTGCCAGCAGTCGTCTAGCGGGGGCCTACAATGAGCAGTTCTTC TRBJ2-1 TRBD2 TRBV7-9 few
CASSAGTGVTEQFF TGTGCCAGCAGCGCTGGGACAGGGGTCACTGAGCAGTTCTTC TRBJ2-1 TRBD1 TRBV7-9 NA
CASSLPPQHSGNTIYF TGTGCCAGCAGCTTACCGCCACAGCACTCTGGAAACACCATATATTTT TRBJ1-3 NA TRBV11-2 few
CASSPTGYNYGYTF TGCGCCAGCAGCCCCACGGGTTATAACTATGGCTACACCTTC TRBJ1-2 NA TRBV5-1 NA
CAWSKGLAADEQYF TGTGCCTGGAGTAAAGGACTAGCGGCTGACGAGCAGTACTTC TRBJ2-7 TRBD2 TRBV30 NA
CASSLGGASNQPQHF TGTGCCAGCAGCTTGGGGGGGGCTAGCAATCAGCCCCAGCATTTT TRBJ1-5 NA TRBV7-2 NA
CASSQERGQRRNTIYF TGTGCCAGCAGCCAAGAACGAGGGCAGCGGAGAAACACCATATATTTT TRBJ1-3 NA TRBV3-1/TRBV3-2 NA